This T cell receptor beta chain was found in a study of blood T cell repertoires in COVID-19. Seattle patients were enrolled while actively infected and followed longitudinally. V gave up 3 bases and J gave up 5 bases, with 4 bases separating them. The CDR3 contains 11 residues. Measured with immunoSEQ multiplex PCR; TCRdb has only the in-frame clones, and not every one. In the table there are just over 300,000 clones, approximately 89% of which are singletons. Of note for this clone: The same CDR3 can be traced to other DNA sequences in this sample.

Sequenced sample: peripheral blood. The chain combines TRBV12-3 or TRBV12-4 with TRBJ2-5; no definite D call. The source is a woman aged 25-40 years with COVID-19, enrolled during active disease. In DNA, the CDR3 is TGTGCCAGCAGTTTGCGCGAGACCCAGTACTTC. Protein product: CASSLRETQYF.